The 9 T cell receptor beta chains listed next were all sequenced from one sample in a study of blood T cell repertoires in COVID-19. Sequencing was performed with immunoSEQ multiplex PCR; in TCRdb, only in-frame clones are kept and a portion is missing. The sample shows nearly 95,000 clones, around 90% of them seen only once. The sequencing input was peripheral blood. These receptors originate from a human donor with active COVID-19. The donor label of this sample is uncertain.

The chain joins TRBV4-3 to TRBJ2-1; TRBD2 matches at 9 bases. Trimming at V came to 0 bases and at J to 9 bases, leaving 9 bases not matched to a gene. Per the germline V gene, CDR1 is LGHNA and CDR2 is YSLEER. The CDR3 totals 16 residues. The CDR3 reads CASSQDLGGGDVEQFF. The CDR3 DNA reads TGCGCCAGCAGCCAAGATTTAGGCGGGGGGGACGTTGAGCAGTTCTTC.

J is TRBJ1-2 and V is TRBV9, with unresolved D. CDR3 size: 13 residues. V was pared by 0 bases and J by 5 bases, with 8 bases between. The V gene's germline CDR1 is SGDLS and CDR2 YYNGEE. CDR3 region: CASSVVEGYGYTF. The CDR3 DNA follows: TGTGCCAGCAGCGTAGTAGAGGGATATGGCTACACCTTC.

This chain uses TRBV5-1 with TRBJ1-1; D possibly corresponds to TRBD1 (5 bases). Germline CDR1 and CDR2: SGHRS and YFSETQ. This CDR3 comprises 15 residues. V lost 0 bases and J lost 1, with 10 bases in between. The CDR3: CASSLGMTANTEAFF. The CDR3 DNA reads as TGCGCCAGCAGCTTGGGGATGACAGCGAACACTGAAGCTTTCTTT.

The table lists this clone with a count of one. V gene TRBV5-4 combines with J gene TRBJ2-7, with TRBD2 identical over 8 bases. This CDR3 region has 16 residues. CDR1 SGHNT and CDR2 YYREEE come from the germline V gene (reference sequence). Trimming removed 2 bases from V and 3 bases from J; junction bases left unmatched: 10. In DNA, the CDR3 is TGTGCCAGCAGCTTCAATTCAGCGGGGGCACTCTACGAGCAGTACTTC. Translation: CASSFNSAGALYEQYF.

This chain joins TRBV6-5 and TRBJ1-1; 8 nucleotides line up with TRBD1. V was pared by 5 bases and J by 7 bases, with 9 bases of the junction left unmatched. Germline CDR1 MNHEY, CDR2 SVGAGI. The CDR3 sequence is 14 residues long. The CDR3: CASSPRGQEYEAFF. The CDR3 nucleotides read TGTGCCAGCAGTCCACGGGGACAGGAGTATGAAGCTTTCTTT.

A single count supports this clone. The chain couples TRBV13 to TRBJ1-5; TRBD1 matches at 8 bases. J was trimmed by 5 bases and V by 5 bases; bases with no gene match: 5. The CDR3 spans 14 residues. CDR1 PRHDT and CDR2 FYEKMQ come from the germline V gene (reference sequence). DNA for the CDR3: TGTGCCAGCAGCACCGGACAGGGCGATCAGCCCCAGCATTTT. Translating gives CASSTGQGDQPQHF.

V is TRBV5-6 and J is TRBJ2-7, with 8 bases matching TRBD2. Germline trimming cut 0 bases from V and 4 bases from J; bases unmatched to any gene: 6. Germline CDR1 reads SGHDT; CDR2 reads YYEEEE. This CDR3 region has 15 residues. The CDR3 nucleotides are TGTGCCAGCAGCTTGGAAGTTCGGGGGGGATACGAGCAGTACTTC. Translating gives CASSLEVRGGYEQYF.

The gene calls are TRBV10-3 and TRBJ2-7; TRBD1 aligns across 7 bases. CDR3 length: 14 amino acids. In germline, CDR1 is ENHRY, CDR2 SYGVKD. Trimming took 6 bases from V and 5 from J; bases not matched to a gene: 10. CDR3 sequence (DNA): TGTGCCATCAGATTAGAGCGACAGGGAGACGAGCAGTACTTC. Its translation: CAIRLERQGDEQYF.

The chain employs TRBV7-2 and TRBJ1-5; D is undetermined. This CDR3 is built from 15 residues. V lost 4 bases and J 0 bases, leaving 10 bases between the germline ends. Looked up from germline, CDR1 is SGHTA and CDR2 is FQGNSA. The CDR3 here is CASSSTAYSNQPQHF. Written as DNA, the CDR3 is TGTGCCAGCAGCTCAACAGCCTATAGCAATCAGCCCCAGCATTTT.